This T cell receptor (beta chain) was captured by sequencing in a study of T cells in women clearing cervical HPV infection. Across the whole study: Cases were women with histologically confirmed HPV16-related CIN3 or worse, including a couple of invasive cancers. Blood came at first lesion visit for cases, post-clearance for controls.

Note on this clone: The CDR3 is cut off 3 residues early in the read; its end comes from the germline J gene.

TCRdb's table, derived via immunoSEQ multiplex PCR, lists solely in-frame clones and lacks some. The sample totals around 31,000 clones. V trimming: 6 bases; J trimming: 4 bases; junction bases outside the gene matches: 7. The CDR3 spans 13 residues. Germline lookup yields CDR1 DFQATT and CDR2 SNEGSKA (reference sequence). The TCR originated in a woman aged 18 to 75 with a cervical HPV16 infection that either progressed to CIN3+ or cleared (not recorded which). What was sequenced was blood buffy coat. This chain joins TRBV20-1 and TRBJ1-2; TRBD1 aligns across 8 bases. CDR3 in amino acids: CSAPRTGSYGYTF. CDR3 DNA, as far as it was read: TGCAGTGCGCCTCGGACAGGGAGCTATGGC.